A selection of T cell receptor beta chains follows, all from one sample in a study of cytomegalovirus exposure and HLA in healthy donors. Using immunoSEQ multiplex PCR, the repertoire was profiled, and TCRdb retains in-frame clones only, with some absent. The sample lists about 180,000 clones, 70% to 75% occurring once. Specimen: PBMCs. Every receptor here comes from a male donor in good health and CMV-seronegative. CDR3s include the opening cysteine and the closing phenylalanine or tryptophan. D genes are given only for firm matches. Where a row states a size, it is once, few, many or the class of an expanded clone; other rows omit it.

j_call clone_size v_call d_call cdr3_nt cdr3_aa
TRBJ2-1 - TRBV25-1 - TGTGCCACCATGGGACTAGTGGGGACAGATGAGCAGTTCTTC CATMGLVGTDEQFF
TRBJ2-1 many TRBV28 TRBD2 TGTGCCAGCAGACACACTAGCGGGAGCTGGGATGAGCAGTTCTTC CASRHTSGSWDEQFF
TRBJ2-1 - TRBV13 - TGTGCCAGCAGCTTAGGACTCAACAATGAGCAGTTCTTC CASSLGLNNEQFF
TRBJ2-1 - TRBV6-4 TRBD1 TGTGCCAGCAGTGACGGGACAGGGGGCAATGAGCAGTTCTTC CASSDGTGGNEQFF
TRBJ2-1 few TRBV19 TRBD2 TGTGCCACCACCCGGGAGGGACAATACAATGAGCAGTTCTTC CATTREGQYNEQFF
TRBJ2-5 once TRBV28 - TGTGCCAGCAGTGATGCTCCCGAGTCCACTGGTGAGACCCAGTACTTC CASSDAPESTGETQYF
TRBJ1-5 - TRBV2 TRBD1 TGTGCCGGACGCACAGGGGACGGTCAGCCCCAGCATTTT CAGRTGDGQPQHF
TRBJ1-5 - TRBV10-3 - TGTGCCATCAGTGAAGGAGTTAATCAGCCCCAGCATTTT CAISEGVNQPQHF
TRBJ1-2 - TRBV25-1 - TGTGCCAGCAGTGGTATTAAAGGAGCCCACCCCTCTGAATATGGCTACACCTTC CASSGIKGAHPSEYGYTF
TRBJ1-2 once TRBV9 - TGTGCCAGCAGCGTAGACAGGGACTATGGCTACACCTTC CASSVDRDYGYTF
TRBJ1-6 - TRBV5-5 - TGTGCCAGCAGCCCGGGGGGGAGCCGGAGCTCCTATAATTCACCCCTCCACTTT CASSPGGSRSSYNSPLHF
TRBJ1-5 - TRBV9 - TGTGCCAGCAGCTGGGGCCTCGGGAGCAATCAGCCCCAGCATTTT CASSWGLGSNQPQHF
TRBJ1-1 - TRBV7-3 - TGTGCCAGCAGCCCTCAACCGATAACCGCGGACACTGAAGCTTTCTTT CASSPQPITADTEAFF
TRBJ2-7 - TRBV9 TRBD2 TGTGCCAGCAGCGCGGGAGGGCCCAACGAGCAGTACTTC CASSAGGPNEQYF
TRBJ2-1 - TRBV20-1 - TGCAGTGCTAAACAGGATGAGCAGTTCTTC CSAKQDEQFF
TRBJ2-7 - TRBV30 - TGTGCCTGGAGCGTGGACTATGCCGAGCAGTACTTC CAWSVDYAEQYF
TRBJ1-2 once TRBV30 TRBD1 TGTGCCTGGAGCACAGGGGAGCGGGGCTACACCTTC CAWSTGERGYTF
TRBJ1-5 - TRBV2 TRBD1 TGTGCCAGCAGGAGGACAGGGGGAAGTCAGCCCCAGCATTTT CASRRTGGSQPQHF
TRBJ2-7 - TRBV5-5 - TGTGCCAGCACCCCCTATGGTCTGACCTACGAGCAGTACTTC CASTPYGLTYEQYF
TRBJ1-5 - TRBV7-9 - TGTTCCAGCAGCTTAGGAGATTCCAATCAGCCCCAGCATTTT CSSSLGDSNQPQHF
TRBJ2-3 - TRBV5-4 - TGTGCCAGCAGCTTGGGGGCAGTTACAGATACGCAGTATTTT CASSLGAVTDTQYF
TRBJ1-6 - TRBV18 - TGTGCCAGCTCACCGGTGACAGATAATTCACCCCTCCACTTT CASSPVTDNSPLHF
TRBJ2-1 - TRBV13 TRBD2 TGTGCCAGCAGCACGGGACTAGCGTTCAGCTATGAGCAGTTCTTC CASSTGLAFSYEQFF